This T cell receptor beta chain was observed in a study of blood T cell repertoires in COVID-19. Overall study context: Acute and convalescent COVID-19 samples came from the United States, Italy and Spain. In each case, the material was cDNA or gDNA derived from T cells, B-cell-depleted T cells, or PBMCs.

Enrolled through a virtual design, the participants were between 18 and 89 years of age and came from about two dozen US areas. Participants were placed into cohorts based on the clinical history they reported. Sequencing was performed with immunoSEQ multiplex PCR; in TCRdb, only in-frame clones are kept and a portion is missing. Among a few hundred thousand clones listed, more than 70% were seen once. This TCR derives from a woman aged 40 to 50 with acute COVID-19. Sequenced input: PBMCs or T cells enriched from blood (not recorded which).

The CDR3 loop reads CASSSQLAGNHNEQFF. Here the CDR3 DNA reads TGCGCCAGCAGCTCACAACTAGCGGGGAATCACAATGAGCAGTTCTTC. The gene calls are TRBV5-1 and TRBJ2-1; TRBD2 agrees at 10 bases. Germline V gene data show CDR1 as SGHRS and CDR2 as YFSETQ. There are 16 residues in the CDR3. J gave up 5 bases and V 3 bases, and 8 bases lay outside the gene matches.